This T cell receptor beta chain is drawn from a study of cytotoxic CD8 clonotypes in ibrutinib-treated CLL. Study outcomes and limitations: Public clonotypes, an uncommon group, contracted or remained stable on treatment.

The J segment lost 6 bases and the V segment lost 0 bases, leaving 2 bases of the junction unmatched. CDR3 length: 13 amino acids. Germline values: CDR1 MNHEY, CDR2 SMNVEV (reference sequence). On this clone: Its antigen is not known.

The data were produced by immunoSEQ multiplex PCR, yet TCRdb's version contains in-frame clones alone and is incomplete. The sample carries 15,000 to 20,000 clones, about 86% recorded once. The material was PBMCs, obtained before ibrutinib treatment. This TCR came from a human donor with chronic lymphocytic leukemia. V usage is TRBV27 and J usage is TRBJ2-7; 7 nucleotides agree with TRBD1. The CDR3, as DNA: TGTGCCAGCAGTTTATCGTCAGGGGGCGAGCAGTACTTC. Its protein product is CASSLSSGGEQYF.